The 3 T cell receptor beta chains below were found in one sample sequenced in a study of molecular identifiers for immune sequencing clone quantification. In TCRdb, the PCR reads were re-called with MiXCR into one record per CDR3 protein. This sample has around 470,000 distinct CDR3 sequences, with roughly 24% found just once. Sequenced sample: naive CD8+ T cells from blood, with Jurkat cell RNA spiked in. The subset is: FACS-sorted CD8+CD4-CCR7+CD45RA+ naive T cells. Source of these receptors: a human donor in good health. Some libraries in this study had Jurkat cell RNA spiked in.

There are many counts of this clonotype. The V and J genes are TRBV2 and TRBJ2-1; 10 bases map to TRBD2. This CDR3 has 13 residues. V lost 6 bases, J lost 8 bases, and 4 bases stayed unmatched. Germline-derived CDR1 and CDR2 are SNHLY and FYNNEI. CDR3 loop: CASSTSGTDEQFF. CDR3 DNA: TGTGCCAGCAGCACTAGCGGGACAGATGAGCAGTTCTTC.

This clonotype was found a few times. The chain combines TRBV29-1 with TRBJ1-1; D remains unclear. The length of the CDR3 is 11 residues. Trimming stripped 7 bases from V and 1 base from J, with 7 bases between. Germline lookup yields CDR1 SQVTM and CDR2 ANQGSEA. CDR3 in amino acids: CSAEENTEAFF. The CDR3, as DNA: TGCAGCGCCGAGGAGAACACTGAAGCTTTCTTT.

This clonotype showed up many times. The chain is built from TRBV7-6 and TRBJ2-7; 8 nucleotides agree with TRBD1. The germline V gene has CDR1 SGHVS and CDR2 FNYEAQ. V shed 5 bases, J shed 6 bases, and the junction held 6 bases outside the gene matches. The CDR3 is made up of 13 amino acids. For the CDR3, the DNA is TGTGCCAGCAGCCCGACAGGGGTACCCGAGCAGTACTTC. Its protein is CASSPTGVPEQYF.